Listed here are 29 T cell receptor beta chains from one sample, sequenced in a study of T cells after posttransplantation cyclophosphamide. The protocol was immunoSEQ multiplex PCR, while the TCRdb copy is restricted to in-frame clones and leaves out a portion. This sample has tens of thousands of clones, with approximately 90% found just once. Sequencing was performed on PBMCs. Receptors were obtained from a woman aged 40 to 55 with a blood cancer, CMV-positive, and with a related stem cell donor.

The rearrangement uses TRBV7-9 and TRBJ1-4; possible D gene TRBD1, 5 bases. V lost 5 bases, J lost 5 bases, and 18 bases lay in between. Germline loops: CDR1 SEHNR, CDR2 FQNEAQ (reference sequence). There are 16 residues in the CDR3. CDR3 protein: CASSARGAGSNEKLFF. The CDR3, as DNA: TGTGCCAGCAGCGCCAGAGGGGCGGGGTCAAATGAAAAACTGTTTTTT.

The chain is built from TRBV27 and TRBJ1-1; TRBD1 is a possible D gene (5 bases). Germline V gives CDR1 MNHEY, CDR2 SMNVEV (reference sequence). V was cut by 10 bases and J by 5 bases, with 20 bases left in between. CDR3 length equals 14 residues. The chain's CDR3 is CATQPWAGGTEAFF. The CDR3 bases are TGTGCCACTCAACCCTGGGCCGGGGGGACTGAAGCTTTCTTT.

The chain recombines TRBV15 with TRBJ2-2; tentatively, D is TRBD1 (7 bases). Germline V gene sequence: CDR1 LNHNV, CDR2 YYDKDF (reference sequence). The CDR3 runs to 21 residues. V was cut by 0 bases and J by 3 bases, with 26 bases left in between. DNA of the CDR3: TGTGCCACCAGCAGAGATGTATTTTTTAGGAGGGGGCCGCTAGACACCGGGGAGCTGTTTTTT. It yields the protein CATSRDVFFRRGPLDTGELFF.

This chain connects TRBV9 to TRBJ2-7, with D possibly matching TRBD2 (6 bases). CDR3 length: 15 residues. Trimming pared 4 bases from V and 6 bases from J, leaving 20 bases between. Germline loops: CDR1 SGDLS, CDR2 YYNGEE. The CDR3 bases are TGTGCCAGCAGCCCAACCCGGGGAGGCGGTAGCGAGCAGTACTTC. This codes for CASSPTRGGGSEQYF. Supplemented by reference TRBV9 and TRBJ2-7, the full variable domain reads DSGVTQTPKHLITATGQRVTLRCSPRSGDLSVYWYQQSLDQGLQFLIQYYNGEERAKGNILERFSAQQFPDLHSELNLSSLELGDSALYFCASSPTRGGGSEQYFGPGTRLTVT.

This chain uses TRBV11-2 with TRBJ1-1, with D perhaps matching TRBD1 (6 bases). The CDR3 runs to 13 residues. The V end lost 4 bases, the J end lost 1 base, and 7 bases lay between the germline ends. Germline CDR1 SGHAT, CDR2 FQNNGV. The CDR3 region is CASSWGQNTEAFF. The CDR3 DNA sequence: TGTGCCAGCAGCTGGGGACAGAACACTGAAGCTTTCTTT.

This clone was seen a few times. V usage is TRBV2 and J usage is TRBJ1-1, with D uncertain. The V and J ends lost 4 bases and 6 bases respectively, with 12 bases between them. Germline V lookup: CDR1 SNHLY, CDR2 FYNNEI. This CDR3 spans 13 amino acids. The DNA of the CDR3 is TGTGCCAGCAGTGTCAAGGGCGGGGCTGAAGCTTTCTTT. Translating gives CASSVKGGAEAFF.

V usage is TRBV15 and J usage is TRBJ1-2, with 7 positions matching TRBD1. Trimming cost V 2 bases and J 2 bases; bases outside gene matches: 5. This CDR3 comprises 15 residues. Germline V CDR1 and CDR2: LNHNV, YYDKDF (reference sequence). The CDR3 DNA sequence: TGTGCCACCAGCAGACCCGGGACAGAGAACTATGGCTACACCTTC. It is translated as CATSRPGTENYGYTF. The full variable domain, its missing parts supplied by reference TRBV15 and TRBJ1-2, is DAMVIQNPRYQVTQFGKPVTLSCSQTLNHNVMYWYQQKSSQAPKLLFHYYDKDFNNEADTPDNFQSRRPNTSFCFLDIRSPGLGDTAMYLCATSRPGTENYGYTFGSGTRLTVV.

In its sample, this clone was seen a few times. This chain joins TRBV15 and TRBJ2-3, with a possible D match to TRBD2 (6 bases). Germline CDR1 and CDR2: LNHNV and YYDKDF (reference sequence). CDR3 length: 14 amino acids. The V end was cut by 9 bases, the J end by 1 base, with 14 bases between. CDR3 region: CATKEREGTDTQYF. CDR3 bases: TGTGCCACTAAAGAGAGGGAGGGCACAGATACGCAGTATTTT. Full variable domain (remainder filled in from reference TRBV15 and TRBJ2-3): DAMVIQNPRYQVTQFGKPVTLSCSQTLNHNVMYWYQQKSSQAPKLLFHYYDKDFNNEADTPDNFQSRRPNTSFCFLDIRSPGLGDTAMYLCATKEREGTDTQYFGPGTRLTVL.

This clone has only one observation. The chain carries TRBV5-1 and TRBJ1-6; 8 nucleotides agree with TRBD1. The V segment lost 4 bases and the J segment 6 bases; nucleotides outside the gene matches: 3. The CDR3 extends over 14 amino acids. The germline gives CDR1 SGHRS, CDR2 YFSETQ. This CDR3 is CASSRGQANSPLHF. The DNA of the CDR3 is TGCGCCAGCAGCCGGGGACAGGCTAATTCACCCCTCCACTTT.

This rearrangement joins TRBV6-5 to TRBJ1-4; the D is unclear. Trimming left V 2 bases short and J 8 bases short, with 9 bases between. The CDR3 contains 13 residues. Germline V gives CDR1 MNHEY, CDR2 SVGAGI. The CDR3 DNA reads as TGTGCCAGCAGTTACGAGGGAAAGGAAAAACTGTTTTTT. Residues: CASSYEGKEKLFF.

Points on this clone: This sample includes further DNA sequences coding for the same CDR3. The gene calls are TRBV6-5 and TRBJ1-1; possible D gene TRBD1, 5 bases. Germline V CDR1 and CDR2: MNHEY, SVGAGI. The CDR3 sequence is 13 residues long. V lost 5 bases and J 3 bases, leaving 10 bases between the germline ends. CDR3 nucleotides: TGTGCCAGCAGTAGAACGGGGGACACTGAAGCTTTCTTT. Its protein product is CASSRTGDTEAFF.

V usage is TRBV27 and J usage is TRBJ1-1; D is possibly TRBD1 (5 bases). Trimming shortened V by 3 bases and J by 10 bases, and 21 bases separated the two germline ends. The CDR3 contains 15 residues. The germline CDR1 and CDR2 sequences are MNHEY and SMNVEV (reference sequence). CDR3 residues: CASSFLSARTRGAFF. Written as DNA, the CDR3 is TGTGCCAGCAGTTTCCTCTCCGCCAGGACAAGAGGAGCTTTCTTT.

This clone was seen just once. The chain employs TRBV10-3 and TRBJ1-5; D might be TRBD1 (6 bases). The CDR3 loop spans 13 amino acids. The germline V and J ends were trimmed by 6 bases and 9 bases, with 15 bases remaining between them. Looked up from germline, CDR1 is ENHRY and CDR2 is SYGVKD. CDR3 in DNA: TGTGCCATCAGGGTAGGGGGTGAAGGGCCCCAGCATTTT. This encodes CAIRVGGEGPQHF.

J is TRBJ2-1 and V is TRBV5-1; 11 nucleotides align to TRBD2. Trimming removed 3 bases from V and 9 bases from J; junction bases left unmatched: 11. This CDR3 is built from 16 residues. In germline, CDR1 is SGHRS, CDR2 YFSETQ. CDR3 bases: TGCGCCAGCAGCTCTACTATAGCGGGGGGGCCCGGTGAGCAGTTCTTC. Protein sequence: CASSSTIAGGPGEQFF.

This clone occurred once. The CDR3 coding sequence is TGTGCCAGTAGTCTCGTTCCTTTAGCCGGGACAGGGGGCTTCACTGAAGCTTTCTTT. It specifies CASSLVPLAGTGGFTEAFF. The gene calls are TRBV19 and TRBJ1-1; 12 bases match TRBD1. J lost 4 bases, V lost 5 bases, and 17 bases had no gene match. Germline V gives CDR1 LNHDA, CDR2 SQIVND (reference sequence). The CDR3 contains 19 residues.

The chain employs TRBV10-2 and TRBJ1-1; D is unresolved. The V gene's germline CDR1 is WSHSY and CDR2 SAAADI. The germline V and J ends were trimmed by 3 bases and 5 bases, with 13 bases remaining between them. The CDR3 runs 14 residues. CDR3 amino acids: CASSEEGVGTEAFF. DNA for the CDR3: TGCGCCAGCAGTGAAGAGGGAGTTGGGACTGAAGCTTTCTTT.

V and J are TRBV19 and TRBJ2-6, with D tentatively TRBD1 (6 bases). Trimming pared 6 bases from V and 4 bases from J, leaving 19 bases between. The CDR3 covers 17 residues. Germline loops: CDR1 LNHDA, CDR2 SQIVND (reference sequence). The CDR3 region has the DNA TGTGCCAGTAGCATAACCATCACAGGGTCCGGGGCCAACGTCCTGACTTTC. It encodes CASSITITGSGANVLTF.

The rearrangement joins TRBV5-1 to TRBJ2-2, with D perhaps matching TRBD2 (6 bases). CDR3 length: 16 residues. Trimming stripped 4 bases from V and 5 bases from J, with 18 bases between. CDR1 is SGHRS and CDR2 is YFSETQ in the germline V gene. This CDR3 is CASSKRDSRGTGELFF. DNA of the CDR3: TGCGCCAGCAGCAAACGGGACTCCCGGGGAACCGGGGAGCTGTTTTTT.

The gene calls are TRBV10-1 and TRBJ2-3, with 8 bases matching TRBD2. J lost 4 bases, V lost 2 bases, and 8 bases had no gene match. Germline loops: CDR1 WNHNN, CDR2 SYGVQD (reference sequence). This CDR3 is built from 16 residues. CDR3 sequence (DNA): TGCGCCAGCAGTGAGAATTTTGCGGGGGGAGCAGATACGCAGTATTTT. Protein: CASSENFAGGADTQYF.

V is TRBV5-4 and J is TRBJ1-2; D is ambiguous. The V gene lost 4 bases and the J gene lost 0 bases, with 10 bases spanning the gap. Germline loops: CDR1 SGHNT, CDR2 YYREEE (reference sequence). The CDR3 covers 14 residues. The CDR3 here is CASSTRTSNYGYTF. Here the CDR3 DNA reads TGTGCCAGCAGCACTAGGACTTCTAACTATGGCTACACCTTC.

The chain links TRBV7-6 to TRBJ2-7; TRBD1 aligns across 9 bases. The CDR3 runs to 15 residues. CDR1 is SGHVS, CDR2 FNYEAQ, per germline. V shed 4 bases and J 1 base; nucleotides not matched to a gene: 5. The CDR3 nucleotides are TGTGCCAGCAGCTCCACGGGACAGGGTTCCTACGAGCAGTACTTC. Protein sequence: CASSSTGQGSYEQYF.

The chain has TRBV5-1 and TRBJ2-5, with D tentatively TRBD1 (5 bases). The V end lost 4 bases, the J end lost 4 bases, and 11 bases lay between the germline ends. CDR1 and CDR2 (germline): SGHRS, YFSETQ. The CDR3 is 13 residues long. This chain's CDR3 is CASSLLRGETQYF. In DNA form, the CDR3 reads TGCGCCAGCAGCCTCCTAAGGGGAGAGACCCAGTACTTC.

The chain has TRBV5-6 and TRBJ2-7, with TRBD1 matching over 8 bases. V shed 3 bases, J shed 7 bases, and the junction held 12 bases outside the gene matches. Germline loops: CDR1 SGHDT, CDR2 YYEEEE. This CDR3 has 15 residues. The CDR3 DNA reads TGTGCCAGCAGCTACCGTACCGGGACAGGCCAAGAGCAGTACTTC. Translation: CASSYRTGTGQEQYF.

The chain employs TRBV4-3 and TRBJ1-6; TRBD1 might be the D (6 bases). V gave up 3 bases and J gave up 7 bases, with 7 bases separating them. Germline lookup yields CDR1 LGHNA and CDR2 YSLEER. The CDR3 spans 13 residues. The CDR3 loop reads CASSHDRNSPLHF. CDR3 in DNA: TGCGCCAGCAGCCACGACAGGAATTCACCCCTCCACTTT.

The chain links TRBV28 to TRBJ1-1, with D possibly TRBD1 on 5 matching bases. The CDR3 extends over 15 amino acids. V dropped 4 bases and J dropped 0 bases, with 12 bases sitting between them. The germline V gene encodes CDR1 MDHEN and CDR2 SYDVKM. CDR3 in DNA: TGTGCCAGCAGTTACTTTACAGGTATGAACACTGAAGCTTTCTTT. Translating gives CASSYFTGMNTEAFF.

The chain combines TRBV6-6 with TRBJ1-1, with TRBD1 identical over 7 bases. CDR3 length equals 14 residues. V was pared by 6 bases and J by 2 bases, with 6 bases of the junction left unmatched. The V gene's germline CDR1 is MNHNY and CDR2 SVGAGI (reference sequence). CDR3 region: CASSPGTANTEAFF. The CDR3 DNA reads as TGTGCCAGCAGCCCCGGGACAGCAAACACTGAAGCTTTCTTT.

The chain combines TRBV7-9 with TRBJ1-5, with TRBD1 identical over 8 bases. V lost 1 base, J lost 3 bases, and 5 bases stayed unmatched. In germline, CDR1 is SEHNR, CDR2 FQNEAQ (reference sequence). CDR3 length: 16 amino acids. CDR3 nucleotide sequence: TGTGCCAGCAGCTTAGGGACAGGGATGGTCAATCAGCCCCAGCATTTT. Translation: CASSLGTGMVNQPQHF.

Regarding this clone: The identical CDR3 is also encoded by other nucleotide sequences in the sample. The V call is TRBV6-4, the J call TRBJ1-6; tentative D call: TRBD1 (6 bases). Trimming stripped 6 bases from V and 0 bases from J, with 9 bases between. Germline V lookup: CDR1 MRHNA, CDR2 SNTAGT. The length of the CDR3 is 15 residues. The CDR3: CASRQGFSYNSPLHF. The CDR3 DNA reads TGTGCCAGCAGACAGGGATTCTCCTATAATTCACCCCTCCACTTT.

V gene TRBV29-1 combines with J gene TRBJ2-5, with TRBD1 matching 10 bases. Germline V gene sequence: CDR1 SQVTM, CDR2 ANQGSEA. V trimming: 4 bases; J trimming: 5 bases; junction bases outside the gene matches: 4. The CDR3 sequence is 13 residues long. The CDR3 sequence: CSVAGQGRETQYF. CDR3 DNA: TGCAGCGTTGCGGGACAGGGGCGGGAGACCCAGTACTTC.